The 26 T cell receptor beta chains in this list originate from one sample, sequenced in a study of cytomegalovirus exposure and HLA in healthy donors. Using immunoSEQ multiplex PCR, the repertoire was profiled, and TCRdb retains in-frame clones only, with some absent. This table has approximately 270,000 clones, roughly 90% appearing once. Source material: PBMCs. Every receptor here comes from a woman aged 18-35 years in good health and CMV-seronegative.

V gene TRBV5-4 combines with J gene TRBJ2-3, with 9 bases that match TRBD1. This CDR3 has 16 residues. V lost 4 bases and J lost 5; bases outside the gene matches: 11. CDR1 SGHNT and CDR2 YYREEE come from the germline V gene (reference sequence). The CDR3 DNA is TGTGCCAGCAGCCCGACCACCGGGACAGGGCGAGATACGCAGTATTTT. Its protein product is CASSPTTGTGRDTQYF.

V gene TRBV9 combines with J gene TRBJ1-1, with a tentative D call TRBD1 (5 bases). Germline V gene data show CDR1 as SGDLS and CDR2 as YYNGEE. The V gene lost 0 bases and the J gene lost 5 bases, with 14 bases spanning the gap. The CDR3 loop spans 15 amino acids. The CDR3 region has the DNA TGTGCCAGCAGCGTAGAGGAGGGGCTGCGGACTGAAGCTTTCTTT. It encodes CASSVEEGLRTEAFF.

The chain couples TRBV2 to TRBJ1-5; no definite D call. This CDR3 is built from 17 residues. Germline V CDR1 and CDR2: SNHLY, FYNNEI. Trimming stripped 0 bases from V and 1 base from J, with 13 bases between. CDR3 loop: CASSEALQAHSNQPQHF. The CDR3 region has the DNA TGTGCCAGCAGTGAAGCGTTGCAGGCCCACAGCAATCAGCCCCAGCATTTT.

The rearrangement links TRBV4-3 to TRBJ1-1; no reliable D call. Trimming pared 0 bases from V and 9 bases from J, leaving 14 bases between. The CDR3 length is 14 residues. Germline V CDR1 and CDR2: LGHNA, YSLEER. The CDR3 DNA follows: TGCGCCAGCAGCCAAGACGGAATAGGCGGGAAAGCTTTCTTT. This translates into CASSQDGIGGKAFF.

CDR3 region: CASSPFLTGGNTGELFF. The CDR3, as DNA: TGTGCCAGCAGCCCCTTTCTGACGGGGGGAAACACCGGGGAGCTGTTTTTT. The chain employs TRBV27 and TRBJ2-2, with TRBD2 matching 7 bases. Trimming at V came to 6 bases and at J to 2 bases, leaving 12 bases not matched to a gene. The CDR3 has 17 residues. Germline V gene sequence: CDR1 MNHEY, CDR2 SMNVEV (reference sequence).

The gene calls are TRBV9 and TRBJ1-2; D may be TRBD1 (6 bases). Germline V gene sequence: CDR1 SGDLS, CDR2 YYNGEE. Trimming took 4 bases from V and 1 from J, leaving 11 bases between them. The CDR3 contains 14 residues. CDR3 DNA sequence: TGTGCCAGCAGCCCGGACAGATTTAACTATGGCTACACCTTC. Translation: CASSPDRFNYGYTF.

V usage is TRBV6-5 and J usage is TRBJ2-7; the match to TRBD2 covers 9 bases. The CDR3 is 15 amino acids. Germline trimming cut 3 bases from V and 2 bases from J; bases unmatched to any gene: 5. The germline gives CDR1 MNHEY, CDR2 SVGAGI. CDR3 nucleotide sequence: TGTGCCAGCAGTTATAAGGGCGGGGGGGCCTACGAGCAGTACTTC. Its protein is CASSYKGGGAYEQYF.

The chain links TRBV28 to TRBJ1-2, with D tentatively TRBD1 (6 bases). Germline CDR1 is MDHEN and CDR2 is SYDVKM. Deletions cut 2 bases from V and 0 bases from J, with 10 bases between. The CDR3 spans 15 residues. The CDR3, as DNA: TGTGCCAGCAGTTTAACTCAGGGGTCTAACTATGGCTACACCTTC. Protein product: CASSLTQGSNYGYTF.

The CDR3, as DNA: TGTGCCAGCAGCGATCGGAAACAGGCGCGTGCCAAAAACATTCAGTACTTC. This codes for CASSDRKQARAKNIQYF. This sequence joins TRBV28 and TRBJ2-4; D possibly corresponds to TRBD1 (5 bases). This CDR3 comprises 17 residues. The germline V and J ends were trimmed by 6 bases and 1 base, with 19 bases remaining between them. Germline V gene lookup returns CDR1 MDHEN and CDR2 SYDVKM.

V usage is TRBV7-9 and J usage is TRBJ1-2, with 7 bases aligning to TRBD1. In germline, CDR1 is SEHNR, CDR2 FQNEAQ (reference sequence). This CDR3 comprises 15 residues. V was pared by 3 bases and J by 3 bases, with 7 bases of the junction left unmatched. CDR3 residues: CASSLGTGADYGYTF. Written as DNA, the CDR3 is TGTGCCAGCAGCTTGGGTACAGGGGCCGACTATGGCTACACCTTC.

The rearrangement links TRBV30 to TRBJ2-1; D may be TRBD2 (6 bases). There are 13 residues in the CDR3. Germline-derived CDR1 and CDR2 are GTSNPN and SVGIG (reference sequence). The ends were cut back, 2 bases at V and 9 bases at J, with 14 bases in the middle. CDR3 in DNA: TGTGCCTGGAGTTATGTGGGGCGGGGTGAGCAGTTCTTC. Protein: CAWSYVGRGEQFF.

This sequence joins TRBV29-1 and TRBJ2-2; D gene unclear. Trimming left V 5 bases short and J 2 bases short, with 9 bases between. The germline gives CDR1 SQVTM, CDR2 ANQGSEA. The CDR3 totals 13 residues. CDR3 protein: CSVWLYNTGELFF. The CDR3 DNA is TGCAGCGTTTGGCTTTATAACACCGGGGAGCTGTTTTTT.

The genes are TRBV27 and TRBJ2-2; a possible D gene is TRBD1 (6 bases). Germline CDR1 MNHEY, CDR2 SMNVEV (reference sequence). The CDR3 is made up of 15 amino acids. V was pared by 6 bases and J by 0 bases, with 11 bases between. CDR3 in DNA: TGTGCCAGCAGAGCGGACAGTTCGAACACCGGGGAGCTGTTTTTT. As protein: CASRADSSNTGELFF.

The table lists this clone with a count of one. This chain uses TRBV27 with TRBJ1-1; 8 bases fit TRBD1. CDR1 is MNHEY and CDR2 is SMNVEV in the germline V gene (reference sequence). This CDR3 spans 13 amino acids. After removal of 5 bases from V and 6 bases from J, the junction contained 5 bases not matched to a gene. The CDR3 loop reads CASSVGTGPEAFF. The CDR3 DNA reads TGTGCCAGCAGTGTCGGGACAGGCCCTGAAGCTTTCTTT.

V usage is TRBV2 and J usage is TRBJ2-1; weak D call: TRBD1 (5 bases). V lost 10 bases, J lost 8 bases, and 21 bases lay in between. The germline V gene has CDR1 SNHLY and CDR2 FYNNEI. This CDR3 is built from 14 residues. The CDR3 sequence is CATSLGAANDEQFF. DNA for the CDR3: TGTGCCACCTCCCTAGGGGCTGCCAACGATGAGCAGTTCTTC.

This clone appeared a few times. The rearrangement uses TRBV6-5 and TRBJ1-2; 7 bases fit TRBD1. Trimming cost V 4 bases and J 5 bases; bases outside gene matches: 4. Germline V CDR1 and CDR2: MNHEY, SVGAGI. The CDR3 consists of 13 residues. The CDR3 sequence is CASSSYRGYGYTF. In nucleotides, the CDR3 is TGTGCCAGCAGTTCATACAGGGGATATGGCTACACCTTC.

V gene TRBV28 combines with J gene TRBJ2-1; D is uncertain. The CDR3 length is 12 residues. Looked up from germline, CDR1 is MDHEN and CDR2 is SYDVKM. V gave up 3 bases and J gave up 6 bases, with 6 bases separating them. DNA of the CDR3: TGTGCCAGCAGTTTTTTCAGCAATGAGCAGTTCTTC. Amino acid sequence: CASSFFSNEQFF.

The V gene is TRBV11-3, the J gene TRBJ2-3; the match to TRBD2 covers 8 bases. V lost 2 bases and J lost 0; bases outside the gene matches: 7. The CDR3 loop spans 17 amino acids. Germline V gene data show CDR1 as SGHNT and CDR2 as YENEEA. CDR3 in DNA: TGTGCCAGCAGCTTATCCGGGGGGGGCCTGAGCACAGATACGCAGTATTTT. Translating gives CASSLSGGGLSTDTQYF. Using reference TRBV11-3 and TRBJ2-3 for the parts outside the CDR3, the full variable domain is EAGVVQSPRYKIIEKKQPVAFWCNPISGHNTLYWYLQNLGQGPELLIRYENEEAVDDSQLPKDRFSAERLKGVDSTLKIQPAELGDSAVYLCASSLSGGGLSTDTQYFGPGTRLTVL.

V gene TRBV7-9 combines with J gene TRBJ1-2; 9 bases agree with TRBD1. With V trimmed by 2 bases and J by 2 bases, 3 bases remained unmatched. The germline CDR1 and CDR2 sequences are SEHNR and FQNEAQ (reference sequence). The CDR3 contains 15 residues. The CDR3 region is CASSLSGQGNYGYTF. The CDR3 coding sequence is TGTGCCAGCAGCTTATCGGGACAGGGAAACTATGGCTACACCTTC.

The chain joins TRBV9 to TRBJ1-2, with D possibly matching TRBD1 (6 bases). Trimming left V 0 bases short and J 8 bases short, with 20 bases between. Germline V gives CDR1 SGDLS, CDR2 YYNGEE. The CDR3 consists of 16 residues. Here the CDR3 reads CASSVAVPGGGKGYTF. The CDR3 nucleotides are TGTGCCAGCAGCGTAGCCGTACCTGGGGGCGGTAAGGGCTACACCTTC.

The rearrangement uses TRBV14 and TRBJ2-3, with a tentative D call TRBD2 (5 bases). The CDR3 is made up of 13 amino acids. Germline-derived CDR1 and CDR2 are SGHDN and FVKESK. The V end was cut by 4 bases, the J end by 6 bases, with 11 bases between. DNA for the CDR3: TGTGCCAGCAGCCGAGGGCCCGCGGATACGCAGTATTTT. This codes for CASSRGPADTQYF.

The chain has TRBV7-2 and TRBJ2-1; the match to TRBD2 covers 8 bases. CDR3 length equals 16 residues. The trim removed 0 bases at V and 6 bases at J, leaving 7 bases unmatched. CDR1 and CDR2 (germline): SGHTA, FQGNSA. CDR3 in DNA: TGTGCCAGCAGCTTAGCGGCGACTAGCGTGATCAATGAGCAGTTCTTC. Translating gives CASSLAATSVINEQFF.

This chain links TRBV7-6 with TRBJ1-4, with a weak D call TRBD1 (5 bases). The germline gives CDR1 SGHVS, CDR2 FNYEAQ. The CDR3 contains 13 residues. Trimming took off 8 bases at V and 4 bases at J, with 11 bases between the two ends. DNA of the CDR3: TGTGCCAGCTCCCAGGGTTATAATGAAAAACTGTTTTTT. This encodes CASSQGYNEKLFF.

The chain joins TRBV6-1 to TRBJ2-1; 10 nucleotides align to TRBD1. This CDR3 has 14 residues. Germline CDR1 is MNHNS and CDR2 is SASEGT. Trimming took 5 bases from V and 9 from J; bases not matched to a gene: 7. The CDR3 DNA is TGTGCCAGCAGTCCCGACCGGGACAGGGGTGAGCAGTTCTTC. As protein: CASSPDRDRGEQFF.

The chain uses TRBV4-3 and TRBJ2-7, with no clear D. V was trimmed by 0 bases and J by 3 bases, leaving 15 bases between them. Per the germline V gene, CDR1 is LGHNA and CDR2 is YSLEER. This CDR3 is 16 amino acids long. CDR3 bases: TGCGCCAGCAGCCAAGATATCACAGAACCAATCTACGAGCAGTACTTC. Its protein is CASSQDITEPIYEQYF.

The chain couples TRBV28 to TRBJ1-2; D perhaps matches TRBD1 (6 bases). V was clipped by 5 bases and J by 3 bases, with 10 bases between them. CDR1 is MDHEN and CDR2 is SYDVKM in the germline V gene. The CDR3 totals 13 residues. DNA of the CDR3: TGTGCCAGCAGTGGACAGATCTACTATGGCTACACCTTC. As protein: CASSGQIYYGYTF.